This TCR beta chain originates from a study of patients and donors after allogeneic stem cell transplantation. Using its own MiXCR run on the RT-PCR reads, TCRdb lists one record per CDR3 protein. The table includes hundreds of thousands of distinct CDR3 sequences, around 41% detected once. This clonotype appeared a few times. The TCR sequence derives from a human donor who was either an allogeneic HSCT recipient or a stem cell or donor lymphocyte infusion donor (not recorded which). It is not recorded whose cells these are; they may come from a transplant donor. Sequences were obtained from blood, either unsorted or a sorted T cell fraction (not recorded which).

The CDR3 sequence: CASSLVGQGDQPQHF. CDR3 in DNA: TGTGCCAGCAGCTTAGTGGGACAGGGAGACCAGCCCCAGCATTTT. V usage is TRBV11-2 and J usage is TRBJ1-5; 9 bases fit TRBD1. This CDR3 contains 15 residues. Germline CDR1 SGHAT, CDR2 FQNNGV. The J segment lost 7 bases and the V segment lost 1 base, leaving 5 bases of the junction unmatched. Combining the CDR3 with reference TRBV11-2 and TRBJ1-5 gives the whole variable domain EAGVAQSPRYKIIEKRQSVAFWCNPISGHATLYWYQQILGQGPKLLIQFQNNGVVDDSQLPKDRFSAERLKGVDSTLKIQPAKLEDSAVYLCASSLVGQGDQPQHFGDGTRLSIL.